These 21 T cell receptor beta chains share one sample of origin, sequenced in a study of blood T cell repertoires in COVID-19 (TCRdb year 2020). Libraries were prepared through the immunoSEQ multiplex PCR assay. The table comes from immuneACCESS by way of TCRdb, which keeps in-frame sequences with V and J called. Part of the clones is missing from these tables; in studies checked, under half for an unresolved V gene and the rest for unknown reasons. The sample records around 230,000 clones, over 80% of which are singletons. Approximately 2.6% of the sample goes to the ten largest clones. Sequencing was done on a sample of peripheral blood. The source of these receptors is a woman aged 70 to 79 with active or convalescent COVID-19.

The CDR3 loop reads CASRQITGRTGELFF. As DNA, the CDR3 is TGCGCCAGCAGACAAATTACGGGTCGCACCGGGGAGCTGTTTTTT. The rearrangement uses TRBV4-3 and TRBJ2-2; no firm D call. The CDR3 extends over 15 amino acids. V was shortened by 6 bases and J by 4 bases, with 15 bases between the two germline ends. Germline V gene data show CDR1 as LGHNA and CDR2 as YSLEER.

The chain uses TRBV2 and TRBJ1-1, with D tentatively TRBD1 (6 bases). Germline values: CDR1 SNHLY, CDR2 FYNNEI. The CDR3 runs 14 residues. The V gene lost 5 bases and the J gene lost 4 bases, with 14 bases spanning the gap. The CDR3 DNA is TGTGCCAGCAGTTTACAGGGTACGAGCACTGAAGCTTTCTTT. Its translation is CASSLQGTSTEAFF.

The chain has TRBV18 and TRBJ1-2, with TRBD1 as a possible D gene (5 bases). The CDR3 has 15 amino acids. The V gene lost 4 bases and the J gene lost 6 bases, with 18 bases spanning the gap. Germline CDR1 and CDR2: KGHSH and LQKENI. CDR3: CASSHLAGGFNGYTF. CDR3 DNA: TGTGCCAGCTCACATCTTGCCGGGGGATTTAATGGCTACACCTTC.

The rearrangement uses TRBV7-2 and TRBJ2-5, with 9 positions matching TRBD1. CDR3 length: 13 residues. Losses at the gene ends were 5 bases for V and 10 bases for J; bases not matched to a gene: 8. Germline lookup yields CDR1 SGHTA and CDR2 FQGNSA. The CDR3 protein is CASSIGTGRDQYF. CDR3 coding DNA: TGTGCCAGCAGCATTGGGACAGGGAGGGACCAGTACTTC.

This clone was observed once. The J gene is TRBJ2-5, the V gene TRBV5-1; 11 nucleotides line up with TRBD2. The germline V gene encodes CDR1 SGHRS and CDR2 YFSETQ. Trimming took 4 bases from V and 5 from J; bases not matched to a gene: 7. This CDR3 region has 15 residues. The CDR3 bases are TGCGCCAGCAGCGTGTCGACTAGCGGGGAGGAGACCCAGTACTTC. Protein: CASSVSTSGEETQYF.

This chain uses TRBV11-2 with TRBJ1-5; weak D call: TRBD1 (5 bases). From germline, CDR1 is SGHAT and CDR2 FQNNGV. This CDR3 comprises 14 residues. The ends were cut back, 0 bases at V and 6 bases at J, with 9 bases in the middle. CDR3 in amino acids: CASSLDRAGQPQHF. CDR3 in DNA: TGTGCCAGCAGCTTAGACAGGGCCGGTCAGCCCCAGCATTTT.

A note on this clone: The junction departs from the called germline gene at one end, perhaps through a read error. Here the CDR3 DNA reads TGTGCCAGCAGCACACCCCACGGAGCCCCCCGTTTT. This codes for CASSTPHGAPRF. V gene TRBV11-2 combines with J gene TRBJ1-4; D is uncertain. CDR1 SGHAT and CDR2 FQNNGV come from the germline V gene. There are 12 residues in the CDR3.

This clone was counted a few times. This CDR3 reads CASSSDRAPYEQYF. The CDR3 coding sequence is TGTGCCAGCTCGTCAGACAGGGCCCCCTACGAGCAGTACTTC. V and J are TRBV18 and TRBJ2-7, with 7 positions matching TRBD1. The CDR3 consists of 14 residues. The V gene end was trimmed by 6 bases and the J gene end by 2 bases; junction bases not matched to a gene: 7. CDR1 is KGHSH and CDR2 is LQKENI in the germline V gene.

The chain employs TRBV2 and TRBJ1-1, with TRBD1 identical over 9 bases. Germline lookup yields CDR1 SNHLY and CDR2 FYNNEI. CDR3 size: 14 residues. Trimming at V came to 10 bases and at J to 4 bases, leaving 10 bases not matched to a gene. In DNA form, the CDR3 reads TGTGCCACAACAGGGGGCGCCCGGGGCACTGAAGCTTTCTTT. It translates to CATTGGARGTEAFF.

The chain is built from TRBV29-1 and TRBJ1-2, with D possibly TRBD1 on 6 matching bases. This CDR3 is 12 amino acids long. Trimming shortened V by 5 bases and J by 2 bases, and 9 bases separated the two germline ends. The germline gives CDR1 SQVTM, CDR2 ANQGSEA. This chain's CDR3 is CSVRGQNYGYTF. DNA for the CDR3: TGCAGCGTTCGGGGACAAAACTATGGCTACACCTTC. The whole variable domain, remainder taken from reference TRBV29-1 and TRBJ1-2, is SAVISQKPSRDICQRGTSLTIQCQVDSQVTMMFWYRQQPGQSLTLIATANQGSEATYESGFVIDKFPISRPNLTFSTLTVSNMSPEDSSIYLCSVRGQNYGYTFGSGTRLTVV.

The chain links TRBV5-6 to TRBJ1-6; D ambiguous. CDR1 and CDR2 from the germline V gene are SGHDT and YYEEEE. The CDR3 runs 15 residues. The ends were cut back, 5 bases at V and 9 bases at J, with 18 bases in the middle. The CDR3 nucleotides read TGTGCCAGCAGTAGCCCCGGTCGGAGTTTTTCACCCCTCCACTTT. Its translation: CASSSPGRSFSPLHF.

The chain links TRBV19 to TRBJ2-5; D uncertain. Germline values: CDR1 LNHDA, CDR2 SQIVND (reference sequence). Trimming removed 1 base from V and 1 base from J, with 7 bases in between. The CDR3 runs 14 residues. The CDR3 region has the DNA TGTGCCAGTAGTATAGTTAACAGCCAAGAGACCCAGTACTTC. Amino acid sequence: CASSIVNSQETQYF.

J is TRBJ2-3 and V is TRBV5-4, with 11 bases fitting TRBD2. Germline-derived CDR1 and CDR2 are SGHNT and YYREEE (reference sequence). Trimming removed 5 bases from V and 0 bases from J; junction bases left unmatched: 5. The CDR3 is 16 residues long. The CDR3 loop is CASRRTSGSSTDTQYF. CDR3 sequence (DNA): TGTGCCAGCAGGAGGACTAGCGGGTCTAGCACAGATACGCAGTATTTT.

The genes are TRBV4-1 and TRBJ1-2; a weak D match, TRBD1 (5 bases). V gave up 4 bases and J gave up 8 bases, with 14 bases separating them. The V gene's germline CDR1 is MGHRA and CDR2 YSYEKL. CDR3 length equals 13 residues. CDR3 loop: CASSPPQGTGYTF. CDR3 bases: TGCGCCAGCAGCCCCCCCCAGGGAACGGGCTACACCTTC.

A note on this clone: The sample carries other DNA sequences with the same CDR3. The chain employs TRBV15 and TRBJ2-7; perhaps TRBD1 as D (5 bases). V was pared by 0 bases and J by 4 bases, with 7 bases between. The germline gives CDR1 LNHNV, CDR2 YYDKDF (reference sequence). This CDR3 is 13 amino acids long. The CDR3 sequence is CATSRDPGYEQYF. CDR3 nucleotides: TGTGCCACCAGCAGAGATCCAGGGTACGAGCAGTACTTC.

This chain uses TRBV7-9 with TRBJ2-3, with 12 bases fitting TRBD2. After removal of 5 bases from V and 5 bases from J, the junction contained 5 bases not matched to a gene. Germline CDR1 SEHNR, CDR2 FQNEAQ (reference sequence). The CDR3 loop spans 15 amino acids. This CDR3 is CASSRLAGGEDTQYF. In DNA form, the CDR3 reads TGTGCCAGCAGCCGCCTAGCGGGGGGGGAAGATACGCAGTATTTT.

This clone was counted between two and nine times. The rearrangement uses TRBV7-2 and TRBJ2-7; 8 nucleotides line up with TRBD1. The ends lost 5 bases at V and 5 bases at J; junction bases unmatched: 11. Germline CDR1 SGHTA, CDR2 FQGNSA. CDR3 length: 15 amino acids. In nucleotides, the CDR3 is TGTGCCAGCAGCCTACGGACAGGGAGTTTGGACGAGCAGTACTTC. Translated, it gives CASSLRTGSLDEQYF. The full variable domain, in which reference TRBV7-2 and TRBJ2-7 provide the parts outside the CDR3, is GAGVSQSPSNKVTEKGKDVELRCDPISGHTALYWYRQSLGQGLEFLIYFQGNSAPDKSGLPSDRFSAERTGGSVSTLTIQRTQQEDSAVYLCASSLRTGSLDEQYFGPGTRLTVT.

In its sample, this clone was seen once. This rearrangement joins TRBV11-2 to TRBJ2-7; TRBD2 matches 7 bases. Germline V gene sequence: CDR1 SGHAT, CDR2 FQNNGV. The junction had 5 bases not matched to a gene; V was cut back by 1 base and J by 5 bases. CDR3 size: 14 residues. The CDR3 nucleotides are TGTGCCAGCAGCTTAGGTGGGGGGGTTAACGAGCAGTACTTC. Translated, it gives CASSLGGGVNEQYF.

The CDR3 sequence is CASSSGHQTEAFF. CDR3 in DNA: TGTGCCAGCTCATCTGGACACCAGACTGAAGCTTTCTTT. This chain joins TRBV18 and TRBJ1-1; TRBD1 is a possible D gene (5 bases). The germline V gene encodes CDR1 KGHSH and CDR2 LQKENI. This CDR3 comprises 13 residues. The germline V and J ends were trimmed by 5 bases and 5 bases, with 12 bases remaining between them.

The chain has TRBV19 and TRBJ1-1, with no clear D. CDR1 is LNHDA and CDR2 is SQIVND in the germline V gene (reference sequence). The CDR3 sequence is 12 residues long. The V end was cut by 4 bases, the J end by 2 bases, with 5 bases between. The CDR3: CASSTSNTEAFF. CDR3 sequence (DNA): TGTGCCAGTAGTACTAGTAACACTGAAGCTTTCTTT. Based on the CDR3 plus reference TRBV19 and TRBJ1-1, the full variable domain is DGGITQSPKYLFRKEGQNVTLSCEQNLNHDAMYWYRQDPGQGLRLIYYSQIVNDFQKGDIAEGYSVSREKKESFPLTVTSAQKNPTAFYLCASSTSNTEAFFGQGTRLTVV.

This clone has only a few counts. The chain carries TRBV2 and TRBJ2-1; tentatively, D is TRBD1 (6 bases). Germline CDR1 is SNHLY and CDR2 is FYNNEI. This CDR3 has 13 residues. Trimming cost V 8 bases and J 4 bases, with 12 bases left between them. The CDR3 loop reads CASRDIYYNEQFF. The CDR3 DNA follows: TGTGCCAGCCGGGACATCTATTACAATGAGCAGTTCTTC.